These T cell receptor beta chains were read from a single sample in a study of T cell responses to AZD1222 COVID-19 vaccine. Assay: immunoSEQ multiplex PCR; the TCRdb copy retains only in-frame clones and omits some. The repertoire holds roughly 97,000 clones, with roughly 90% as singletons. Sequenced material: peripheral blood, taken on day 0 of AZD1222 vaccination. The receptors derive from an adult in good health. The CDR3 runs from the conserved cysteine through the conserved F or W. D genes are given only for firm matches. Rows give clone size only sometimes, using once, few, many, or a class for an expanded clone.

TRBD1 | TRBJ2-7 | TRBV15 | . | TGTGCCACCAGCACTGGGACAGGAGGGACCTACGAGCAGTACTTC | CATSTGTGGTYEQYF
TRBD2 | TRBJ2-7 | TRBV7-2 | . | TGTGCCAGCAGCTTAGAGGCGGGGGTTACCTACGAGCAGTACTTC | CASSLEAGVTYEQYF
. | TRBJ1-5 | TRBV27 | . | TGTGCCAGCAGTCTACAGGGACCGGATCAGCCCCAGCATTTT | CASSLQGPDQPQHF
. | TRBJ1-4 | TRBV9 | . | TGTGCCAGCAGCGTAGGGGCGGGACGGATTCTTGAAAAACTGTTTTTT | CASSVGAGRILEKLFF
. | TRBJ2-3 | TRBV5-1 | . | TGCGCCAGCAGTCGAGCTGCCGGGCCCAACACAGATACGCAGTATTTT | CASSRAAGPNTDTQYF
. | TRBJ1-1 | TRBV19 | . | TGTGCCAGTAGTATAGGCTCAGGGTGGAGCACTGAAGCTTTCTTT | CASSIGSGWSTEAFF
TRBD2 | TRBJ2-3 | TRBV5-1 | . | TGCGCCAGCAGCCCAGCACTAGCGGGGGGGCGGGATACGCAGTATTTT | CASSPALAGGRDTQYF
TRBD1 | TRBJ2-7 | TRBV6-5 | few | TGTGCCAGCAGTTTCACAGGGGGCGCGTCCCCCTACGAGCAGTACTTC | CASSFTGGASPYEQYF
. | TRBJ1-4 | TRBV28 | . | TGTGCCAGCAGTTTAGTTCGGAGAAGTGAAAAACTGTTTTTT | CASSLVRRSEKLFF
TRBD2 | TRBJ2-3 | TRBV28 | . | TGTGCCAGCAGTTCGACTAGCGGGAGGGGAGAGAGCACAGATACGCAGTATTTT | CASSSTSGRGESTDTQYF
TRBD1 | TRBJ2-2 | TRBV18 | . | TGTGCCAGCTCTCCTAGGACAGGGGGCGCCGCCGGGGAGCTGTTTTTT | CASSPRTGGAAGELFF
. | TRBJ1-1 | TRBV6-2/TRBV6-3 | . | TGTGCCAGCAGTTACGGACCCGGCGCTTTCTTT | CASSYGPGAFF
TRBD2 | TRBJ2-7 | TRBV5-4 | once | TGTGCCAGCAGCCCGTTGACTAGCGGGAGTTCGTACGAGCAGTACTTC | CASSPLTSGSSYEQYF
. | TRBJ1-3 | TRBV5-1 | . | TGCGCCAGCAGCTTGTTCCCGGGGCCTGGAAACACCATATATTTT | CASSLFPGPGNTIYF
. | TRBJ1-5 | TRBV10-3 | few | TGTGCCATCAGTGTAGGTTCCAATCAGCCCCAGCATTTT | CAISVGSNQPQHF
. | TRBJ1-5 | TRBV6-5 | . | TGTGCCAGCAGACCTAGAAATCAGCCCCAGCATTTT | CASRPRNQPQHF
. | TRBJ1-5 | TRBV20-1 | . | TGCAGTGCTAGTAACCCGACCTCTAGCAATCAGCCCCAGCATTTT | CSASNPTSSNQPQHF
. | TRBJ1-5 | TRBV11-2 | . | TGTGCCAGCAGCTCCCAGGAGGGCCAGCCCCAGCATTTT | CASSSQEGQPQHF
. | TRBJ1-6 | TRBV5-8 | . | TGTGCCAGCAGCACCCGGACGGGGTATAATTCACCCCTCCACTTT | CASSTRTGYNSPLHF
. | TRBJ1-5 | TRBV28 | . | TGTGCCAGCAGCGATCTGGGGGATCAGCCCCAGCATTTT | CASSDLGDQPQHF
. | TRBJ2-5 | TRBV19 | once | TGTGCCAGTAGTATAGTGACTGCGCCGGGGGCGCGGGAGACCCAGTACTTC | CASSIVTAPGARETQYF
. | TRBJ1-5 | TRBV7-2 | . | TGTGCCAGCAGCGCCGCCCAGGGGCCCAATCAGCCCCAGCATTTT | CASSAAQGPNQPQHF
TRBD2 | TRBJ2-3 | TRBV2 | . | TGTGCCAGCACCGAACCGAGCGGGGGGAGCACAGATACGCAGTATTTT | CASTEPSGGSTDTQYF
. | TRBJ2-2 | TRBV5-1 | . | TGCGCCAGCGGCGGCGCGGACACTCTCAACACCGGGGAGCTGTTTTTT | CASGGADTLNTGELFF
. | TRBJ2-3 | TRBV5-4 | . | TGTGCCAGCAGCCAGCTCCGGGGTTCGATCGTGGATACGCAGTATTTT | CASSQLRGSIVDTQYF
TRBD2 | TRBJ2-2 | TRBV4-2 | . | TGTGCCAGCAGCCAAGACCGGCGGGGGGGTGGATCGGTCGCCGGGGAGCTGTTTTTT | CASSQDRRGGGSVAGELFF
. | TRBJ2-2 | TRBV7-2 | once | TGTGCCAGCAGCTTAGCGGCCGCATCCACCGGGGAGCTGTTTTTT | CASSLAAASTGELFF
. | TRBJ2-7 | TRBV5-4 | . | TGTGCCAGCAGTCACAGGCCTACCTACGAGCAGTACTTC | CASSHRPTYEQYF
TRBD1 | TRBJ1-1 | TRBV11-2 | . | TGTGCCAGCAGCTTCGTACAGGGGGGCACTGAAGCTTTCTTT | CASSFVQGGTEAFF
TRBD1 | TRBJ1-5 | TRBV18 | . | TGTGCCAGCTCACCACCCGGGACAGGGGTGGGGCAGCCCCAGCATTTT | CASSPPGTGVGQPQHF
. | TRBJ2-5 | TRBV7-9 | . | TGTGCCAGCAGCTTAGCCGGTTCGGGGGAGGCCCAGTACTTC | CASSLAGSGEAQYF
. | TRBJ1-4 | TRBV24-1 | . | TGTGCCACCAGTGAGGCCGGGGCCCGAGGTGAAAAACTGTTTTTT | CATSEAGARGEKLFF
. | TRBJ2-7 | TRBV28 | . | TGTGCCAGCAGTCCGGCAGGGCCGACCTACGAGCAGTACTTC | CASSPAGPTYEQYF
TRBD1 | TRBJ1-1 | TRBV6-6 | . | TGTGCCAGTCTTCAGGGGGCGGCCACTGAAGCTTTCTTT | CASLQGAATEAFF
. | TRBJ1-3 | TRBV5-1 | once | TGCGCCAGCAGCGTGGATATTGGGGGTACTGGAAACACCATATATTTT | CASSVDIGGTGNTIYF
TRBD2 | TRBJ2-2 | TRBV19 | . | TGTGCCAGTAGTAGGGGGGGTACAACCGGGGAGCTGTTTTTT | CASSRGGTTGELFF
TRBD1 | TRBJ2-7 | TRBV6-6 | . | TGTGCCAGCAGCCGAGACAGGGATCTCCCCTACGAGCAGTACTTC | CASSRDRDLPYEQYF